A single sample is the source of the 27 T cell receptor beta chains below, sequenced in a study of blood T cell repertoires in COVID-19. Assay used: immunoSEQ multiplex PCR; TCRdb lists only in-frame clones, some missing. This sample carries some 270,000 clones, around 85% of them seen once, and the ten largest clones take roughly 0.94%. The specimen was peripheral blood. Receptors were obtained from a human donor with COVID-19, enrolled during active disease. The donor label of this sample is uncertain.

The CDR3, as DNA: TGTGCCACCAGCCCCGGACAGGGGGCGGGCTACACCTTC. Its protein product is CATSPGQGAGYTF. This chain joins TRBV24-1 and TRBJ1-2, with 11 bases identical to TRBD1. V dropped 7 bases and J dropped 8; count of bases not matched to a gene: 5. Germline V gene data show CDR1 as KGHDR and CDR2 as SFDVKD. This CDR3 region has 13 residues.

The chain combines TRBV19 with TRBJ1-1, with D uncertain. Germline lookup yields CDR1 LNHDA and CDR2 SQIVND (reference sequence). The CDR3 covers 15 residues. V was pared by 3 bases and J by 2 bases, with 13 bases between. Written as DNA, the CDR3 is TGTGCCAGTAGTATGAGAGGGCAGAGTAACACTGAAGCTTTCTTT. It translates to CASSMRGQSNTEAFF.

This chain links TRBV6-5 with TRBJ2-7; weak D call: TRBD1 (6 bases). Germline V gene lookup returns CDR1 MNHEY and CDR2 SVGAGI. The CDR3 is 13 residues long. With 6 bases removed from V and 3 bases from J, the gap between germline ends came to 12 bases. CDR3 sequence (DNA): TGTGCCAGCAGGCTGGACAGTATCTACGAGCAGTACTTC. Translating gives CASRLDSIYEQYF.

The chain links TRBV9 to TRBJ2-1, with 8 bases lining up with TRBD1. The CDR3 covers 15 residues. Looked up from germline, CDR1 is SGDLS and CDR2 is YYNGEE. The ends lost 0 bases at V and 9 bases at J; junction bases unmatched: 8. The CDR3 DNA reads TGTGCCAGCAGCGTAGAGAGGACAGGGTTTAGTGAGCAGTTCTTC. As protein: CASSVERTGFSEQFF.

The V gene is TRBV5-5, the J gene TRBJ2-2, with a possible D match to TRBD2 (5 bases). Germline CDR1 SGHKS, CDR2 YYEKEE (reference sequence). The V end lost 4 bases, the J end lost 7 bases, and 11 bases lay between the germline ends. This CDR3 comprises 13 residues. This chain's CDR3 is CASSPGLRGELFF. The CDR3 bases are TGTGCCAGCAGCCCCGGACTTCGCGGGGAGCTGTTTTTT.

V gene TRBV5-5 combines with J gene TRBJ1-4; D gene unclear. Germline V gene data show CDR1 as SGHKS and CDR2 as YYEKEE (reference sequence). V was trimmed by 4 bases and J by 2 bases, leaving 15 bases between them. The CDR3 loop spans 16 amino acids. The CDR3 here is CASSPVGRGTNEKLFF. DNA for the CDR3: TGTGCCAGCAGCCCGGTAGGCAGAGGTACTAATGAAAAACTGTTTTTT.

The chain has TRBV27 and TRBJ1-1, with 7 bases matching TRBD1. V dropped 4 bases and J dropped 4; count of bases not matched to a gene: 9. The length of the CDR3 is 15 residues. The V gene's germline CDR1 is MNHEY and CDR2 SMNVEV (reference sequence). DNA of the CDR3: TGTGCCAGCAGTTCACCTTCGACAGGGACCACTGAAGCTTTCTTT. Its protein is CASSSPSTGTTEAFF.

The chain joins TRBV28 to TRBJ1-6; 12 bases fit TRBD1. CDR3 length: 17 amino acids. The V gene's germline CDR1 is MDHEN and CDR2 SYDVKM. V lost 2 bases to trimming and J lost 4 bases; unmatched junction nucleotides: 3. CDR3 sequence (DNA): TGTGCCAGCAGTTTAGGGACAGGGGGCGGTTATAATTCACCCCTCCACTTT. This encodes CASSLGTGGGYNSPLHF.

Only one count was recorded for this clone. The chain combines TRBV6-5 with TRBJ1-6, with 11 bases matching TRBD1. The length of the CDR3 is 14 residues. V shed 11 bases, J shed 8 bases, and the junction held 8 bases outside the gene matches. Germline V CDR1 and CDR2: MNHEY, SVGAGI. The CDR3 nucleotides are TGTGCCGGTCGAGGGACAGGGGGTCATTCACCCCTCCACTTT. This translates into CAGRGTGGHSPLHF.

The genes are TRBV7-2 and TRBJ1-2; 8 nucleotides align to TRBD1. There are 13 residues in the CDR3. With V trimmed by 6 bases and J by 2 bases, 2 bases remained unmatched. Germline CDR1 is SGHTA and CDR2 is FQGNSA. This CDR3 reads CASSRTGNYGYTF. The CDR3, as DNA: TGTGCCAGCAGTAGGACAGGGAACTATGGCTACACCTTC.

The V gene is TRBV7-8, the J gene TRBJ2-3; weak D call: TRBD1 (6 bases). Trimming stripped 1 base from V and 3 bases from J, with 14 bases between. This CDR3 contains 16 residues. Germline V gene sequence: CDR1 SGHVS, CDR2 FQNEAQ. The CDR3 DNA reads TGTGCCAGCAGCTTAGTAACAGGGAGAGAAACAGATACGCAGTATTTT. It yields the protein CASSLVTGRETDTQYF.

The rearrangement uses TRBV6-5 and TRBJ1-3; D remains unclear. The CDR3 loop spans 14 amino acids. The V end was cut by 6 bases, the J end by 0 bases, with 9 bases between. Per germline, CDR1 MNHEY and CDR2 SVGAGI. The DNA of the CDR3 is TGTGCCAGCAGCCCAGGCAGCTCTGGAAACACCATATATTTT. Translation: CASSPGSSGNTIYF.

The chain employs TRBV30 and TRBJ2-1, with 14 bases lining up with TRBD2. The CDR3 sequence is 15 residues long. Trimming at V came to 6 bases and at J to 4 bases, leaving 5 bases not matched to a gene. Per the germline V gene, CDR1 is GTSNPN and CDR2 is SVGIG (reference sequence). DNA of the CDR3: TGTGCCTGCCGACTAGCGGGAGGGTTGTACAATGAGCAGTTCTTC. Protein sequence: CACRLAGGLYNEQFF.

This rearrangement joins TRBV27 to TRBJ2-7; tentatively, D is TRBD2 (7 bases). Trimming removed 3 bases from V and 3 bases from J, with 15 bases in between. The CDR3 is 15 amino acids. Germline-derived CDR1 and CDR2 are MNHEY and SMNVEV (reference sequence). The CDR3 DNA is TGTGCCAGCAGTTTCAGAGGGGGGGGGAGCTACGAGCAGTACTTC. Its translation is CASSFRGGGSYEQYF.

The rearrangement links TRBV30 to TRBJ2-2; 11 nucleotides agree with TRBD2. CDR3 length equals 16 residues. The junction had 6 bases not matched to a gene; V was cut back by 0 bases and J by 6 bases. Germline assignment: CDR1 GTSNPN and CDR2 SVGIG (reference sequence). The CDR3 region has the DNA TGTGCCTGGAGTGTAATACCGGGACTAGCGGCCGGGGAGCTGTTTTTT. Translating it yields CAWSVIPGLAAGELFF.

V usage is TRBV2 and J usage is TRBJ2-2; possibly TRBD2 for D (5 bases). The CDR3 totals 15 residues. V lost 7 bases, J lost 4 bases, and 16 bases lay in between. Germline assignment: CDR1 SNHLY and CDR2 FYNNEI. The CDR3 nucleotides read TGTGCCAGCATTATGAGGCTAGCCGGCACCGGGGAGCTGTTTTTT. This gives the protein CASIMRLAGTGELFF.

The chain is built from TRBV7-2 and TRBJ2-7; 7 nucleotides align to TRBD1. Germline CDR1 and CDR2: SGHTA and FQGNSA. The CDR3 runs to 14 residues. The V and J ends lost 4 bases and 5 bases, in that order; junction bases with no gene match: 8. DNA of the CDR3: TGTGCCAGCAGCTCCCCGACAGGGTTTCACGAGCAGTACTTC. The encoded protein is CASSSPTGFHEQYF.

This chain joins TRBV19 and TRBJ1-1, with 11 bases lining up with TRBD1. The germline gives CDR1 LNHDA, CDR2 SQIVND (reference sequence). The CDR3 extends over 15 amino acids. The V gene end was trimmed by 5 bases and the J gene end by 4 bases; junction bases not matched to a gene: 6. CDR3 amino acids: CASSAGQGEATEAFF. CDR3 bases: TGTGCCAGTAGTGCGGGACAGGGGGAGGCCACTGAAGCTTTCTTT.

The CDR3 protein is CASSFFPPRDTSHATNEKLFF. The CDR3, as DNA: TGTGCCAGCAGTTTTTTTCCCCCCCGGGACACATCACATGCAACTAATGAAAAACTGTTTTTT. The chain employs TRBV9 and TRBJ1-4, with D maybe TRBD1 (6 bases). Trimming removed 5 bases at V and 0 bases at J, with 29 bases between. This CDR3 comprises 21 residues. From germline, CDR1 is SGDLS and CDR2 YYNGEE.

The chain recombines TRBV29-1 with TRBJ1-4, with 8 bases lining up with TRBD1. The CDR3 is 12 amino acids. Trimming at V came to 6 bases and at J to 4 bases, leaving 1 base not matched to a gene. CDR1 and CDR2 (germline): SQVTM, ANQGSEA. CDR3 in DNA: TGCAGCGTGACAGGGGTTAATGAAAAACTGTTTTTT. It yields the protein CSVTGVNEKLFF.

The chain couples TRBV10-2 to TRBJ1-6, with 7 bases that match TRBD1. Trimming cost V 0 bases and J 9 bases; bases outside gene matches: 5. The CDR3 has 15 residues. Germline loops: CDR1 WSHSY, CDR2 SAAADI. In DNA form, the CDR3 reads TGCGCCAGCAGTGAGTCGGGGACAGCCGGTTCACCCCTCCACTTT. Translating gives CASSESGTAGSPLHF.

The V and J genes are TRBV10-3 and TRBJ1-6; 10 nucleotides match TRBD1. The CDR3 runs 20 residues. Germline-derived CDR1 and CDR2 are ENHRY and SYGVKD. After removal of 4 bases from V and 0 bases from J, the junction contained 12 bases not matched to a gene. The CDR3 reads CAISASPGQGSSSYNSPLHF. The CDR3 DNA is TGTGCCATCAGTGCATCGCCGGGACAGGGGTCGAGCTCCTATAATTCACCCCTCCACTTT.

V is TRBV11-2 and J is TRBJ2-2; TRBD1 might be the D (7 bases). This CDR3 has 15 amino acids. The germline gives CDR1 SGHAT, CDR2 FQNNGV. Trimming took 5 bases from V and 5 from J, leaving 15 bases between them. CDR3 region: CASSVLRGDTGELFF. The DNA for the CDR3 is TGTGCCAGCAGCGTACTCAGGGGGGATACCGGGGAGCTGTTTTTT.

Turning to this clone: Other DNA sequences in this sample translate to the same CDR3. The chain links TRBV7-9 to TRBJ1-5; D call uncertain. The CDR3 is made up of 12 amino acids. Germline V lookup: CDR1 SEHNR, CDR2 FQNEAQ (reference sequence). Trimming removed 3 bases at V and 5 bases at J, with 5 bases between. CDR3 in amino acids: CASSFEDQPQHF. In nucleotides, the CDR3 is TGTGCCAGCAGCTTCGAGGATCAGCCCCAGCATTTT.

This clone was seen more than once but under ten times. V gene TRBV30 combines with J gene TRBJ2-3; possible D gene TRBD2, 6 bases. This CDR3 region has 17 residues. Germline CDR1 is GTSNPN and CDR2 is SVGIG (reference sequence). Between the trimmed V and J ends, which lost 0 bases and 4 bases, there was a span of 20 bases. For the CDR3, the DNA is TGTGCCTGGAGTGTTGGGAAGGAGGGGATTATTTCAGATACGCAGTATTTT. Protein: CAWSVGKEGIISDTQYF.

The rearrangement uses TRBV11-2 and TRBJ2-1; 9 bases are shared with TRBD1. Looked up from germline, CDR1 is SGHAT and CDR2 is FQNNGV. V shed 5 bases, J shed 6 bases, and the junction held 11 bases outside the gene matches. The CDR3 is 16 residues long. This chain's CDR3 is CASSPWGTGSPNEQFF. As DNA, the CDR3 is TGTGCCAGCAGCCCCTGGGGGACAGGGTCACCCAATGAGCAGTTCTTC.

The gene calls are TRBV15 and TRBJ2-1; TRBD2 aligns across 10 bases. J was trimmed by 7 bases and V by 4 bases; bases with no gene match: 4. The CDR3 runs to 14 residues. Germline CDR1 reads LNHNV; CDR2 reads YYDKDF (reference sequence). The CDR3 DNA follows: TGTGCCACCAGCAAACTAGCGGGATTGAATGAGCAGTTCTTC. Translation gives CATSKLAGLNEQFF. Together with reference TRBV15 and TRBJ2-1, the CDR3 gives the full variable domain: DAMVIQNPRYQVTQFGKPVTLSCSQTLNHNVMYWYQQKSSQAPKLLFHYYDKDFNNEADTPDNFQSRRPNTSFCFLDIRSPGLGDTAMYLCATSKLAGLNEQFFGPGTRLTVL.